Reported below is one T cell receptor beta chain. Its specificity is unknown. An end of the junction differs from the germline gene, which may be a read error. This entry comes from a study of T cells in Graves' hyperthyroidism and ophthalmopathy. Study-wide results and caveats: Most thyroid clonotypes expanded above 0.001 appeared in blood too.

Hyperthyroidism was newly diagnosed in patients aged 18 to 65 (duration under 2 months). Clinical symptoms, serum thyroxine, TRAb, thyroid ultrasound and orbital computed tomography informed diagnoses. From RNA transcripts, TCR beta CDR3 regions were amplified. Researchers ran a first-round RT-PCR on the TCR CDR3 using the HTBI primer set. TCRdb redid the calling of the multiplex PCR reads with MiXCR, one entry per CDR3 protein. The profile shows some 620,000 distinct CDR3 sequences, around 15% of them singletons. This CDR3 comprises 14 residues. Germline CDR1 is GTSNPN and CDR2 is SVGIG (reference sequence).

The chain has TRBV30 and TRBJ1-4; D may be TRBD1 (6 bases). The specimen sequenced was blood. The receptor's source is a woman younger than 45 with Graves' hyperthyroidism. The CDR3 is CACSVLMRGEKLFF. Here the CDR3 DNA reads TGTGCCTGTAGTGTTTTGATGAGGGGGGAAAAACTGTTTTTT. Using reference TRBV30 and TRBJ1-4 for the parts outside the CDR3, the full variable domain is SQTIHQWPATLVQPVGSPLSLECTVEGTSNPNLYWYRQAAGRGLQLLFYSVGIGQISSEVPQNLSASRPQDRQFILSSKKLLLSDSGFYLCACSVLMRGEKLFFGSGTQLSVL.